These T cell receptor beta chains were read from a single sample in a study of blood T cell repertoires in COVID-19. Some clones are missing from TCRdb's copy, which holds only in-frame ones; the method was immunoSEQ multiplex PCR. The sample shows approximately 290,000 clones, approximately 83% of them seen only once. Sequencing was carried out using PBMCs or T cells enriched from blood (not recorded which). Receptors were obtained from a woman in her 30s who had recovered from COVID-19. CDR3s include the opening cysteine and the closing phenylalanine or tryptophan.

v_gene: TRBV7-9
len: 11
CDR3aa: CASSPQDTQYF

v_gene: TRBV28
len: 17
CDR3aa: CATMITGAGYYNSPLHF

v_gene: TRBV5-1
len: 18
CDR3aa: CASSRTGGTSGRKGEQFF

v_gene: TRBV9
len: 14
CDR3aa: CASSSDRLPYGYTF

v_gene: TRBV6-5
len: 16
CDR3aa: CASSYSGQLGNEKLFF

v_gene: TRBV6-4
len: 16
CDR3aa: CASSDNGLAGAGELFF

v_gene: TRBV11-3
len: 13
CDR3aa: CASSLTTSYEQYF

v_gene: TRBV11-2
len: 12
CDR3aa: CASSLGGDGYTF

v_gene: TRBV7-6
len: 16
CDR3aa: CASSLGGLRGNEKLFF

v_gene: TRBV6-5
len: 15
CDR3aa: CASSYGQGARYEQYF

v_gene: TRBV6-5
len: 14
CDR3aa: CASSYTNQGVGYTF

v_gene: TRBV6-5
len: 14
CDR3aa: CASRPWRAGETQYF

v_gene: TRBV4-1
len: 14
CDR3aa: CASSLRQIGQPQHF

v_gene: TRBV29-1
len: 13
CDR3aa: CSAAGGWNYGYTF

v_gene: TRBV11-3
len: 15
CDR3aa: CASSLEGGVADTQYF

v_gene: TRBV5-1
len: 15
CDR3aa: CASSLEWRSHYEQYF

v_gene: TRBV11-3
len: 14
CDR3aa: CASSLEGQSYEQYF

v_gene: TRBV6-1
len: 18
CDR3aa: CASSALLTSGVNQETQYF

v_gene: TRBV3-1/TRBV3-2
len: 13
CDR3aa: CASSQVMNTEAFF

v_gene: TRBV14
len: 19
CDR3aa: CASSRRHTVKSSGANVLTF

v_gene: TRBV29-1
len: 11
CDR3aa: CSGGQYYEQYF

v_gene: TRBV3-1/TRBV3-2
len: 15
CDR3aa: CASSPGGTSPYEQYF

v_gene: TRBV28
len: 14
CDR3aa: CASLSVEWNTEAFF

v_gene: TRBV5-4
len: 15
CDR3aa: CATHRDRGIYNEQFF

v_gene: TRBV2
len: 13
CDR3aa: CASTVALNQPQHF

v_gene: TRBV29-1
len: 12
CDR3aa: CSVEAGFYGYTF